This is a list of T cell receptor beta chains from one sample in a study of shared clonotypes between healthy human individuals. Repertoires were generated with immunoSEQ multiplex PCR, while TCRdb's copy carries only in-frame clones and drops some. The sample consists of about 730,000 clones, about two thirds of them appearing once. Sequenced: memory CD4+ T cells sorted from blood. All receptors derive from a woman aged 30 to 39 in good health. Both conserved end residues are part of each CDR3. Each record gives: D gene, V gene, J gene, clone size, CDR3 length, CDR3 protein, CDR3 DNA. A D gene is named only where the DNA matches it firmly. The size entry is marked missing in some rows and otherwise reads once, few, many or a size class.

>NA|TRBV27|TRBJ1-5|NA|15
CASRMAGVRNQPQHF
TGTGCCAGCAGGATGGCCGGGGTTCGCAATCAGCCCCAGCATTTT
>TRBD2|TRBV4-1|TRBJ2-6|NA|18
CASSQDGTGGPGANVLTF
TGCGCCAGCAGCCAAGATGGGACGGGAGGGCCTGGGGCCAACGTCCTGACTTTC
>NA|TRBV2|TRBJ2-7|NA|11
CASSGFDEQYF
TGTGCCAGCTCGGGTTTCGACGAGCAGTACTTC
>TRBD1|TRBV19|TRBJ1-5|once|15
CASEGSAGGYQPQHF
TGTGCCAGTGAAGGAAGTGCAGGGGGCTATCAGCCCCAGCATTTT
>NA|TRBV27|TRBJ1-5|NA|15
CASRFRRGSNQPQHF
TGTGCCAGCAGGTTCCGTAGGGGCAGCAATCAGCCCCAGCATTTT
>NA|TRBV28|TRBJ1-2|few|13
CASSSLDSAGYTF
TGTGCCAGCAGTTCACTTGACTCAGCTGGCTACACCTTC
>NA|TRBV19|TRBJ1-1|NA|13
CATLHQGLTEAFF
TGTGCCACCCTACACCAGGGGCTCACTGAAGCTTTCTTT
>NA|TRBV19|TRBJ2-7|many|14
CASVWTDLSYEQYF
TGTGCCAGTGTATGGACGGACCTCTCCTACGAGCAGTACTTC
>NA|TRBV6-6|TRBJ2-7|NA|15
CASSSSRAGSYEQYF
TGTGCCAGCAGTTCCAGCCGCGCGGGGTCCTACGAGCAGTACTTC
>NA|TRBV19|TRBJ1-3|NA|13
CASRQNSGNTIYF
TGTGCCAGCCGACAGAACTCTGGAAACACCATATATTTT
>NA|TRBV29-1|TRBJ1-5|NA|14
CSAQVGGSNQPQHF
TGCAGCGCCCAAGTCGGAGGTAGCAATCAGCCCCAGCATTTT
>NA|TRBV19|TRBJ1-3|NA|15
CASSKLRAPGNTIYF
TGTGCCAGTAGTAAGTTGCGAGCTCCTGGAAACACCATATATTTT
>TRBD2|TRBV30|TRBJ2-1|once|15
CAWSVGGSGYNEQFF
TGTGCCTGGAGTGTAGGCGGGAGTGGTTACAATGAGCAGTTCTTC
>NA|TRBV18|TRBJ2-7|NA|14
CASSPGPSSYEQYF
TGTGCCAGCTCACCGGGGCCCAGCTCCTACGAGCAGTACTTC
>TRBD2|TRBV7-2|TRBJ2-5|NA|13
CASSISGSETQYF
TGTGCCAGCAGCATTAGCGGGAGTGAGACCCAGTACTTC
>TRBD2|TRBV4-2|TRBJ2-1|few|16
CASSQDPSGNFGEQFF
TGTGCCAGCAGCCAAGATCCCAGCGGGAACTTCGGTGAGCAGTTCTTC
>NA|TRBV28|TRBJ1-4|NA|15
CASSLFGTTNEKLFF
TGTGCCAGCAGTTTATTCGGGACAACTAATGAAAAACTGTTTTTT
>NA|TRBV6-6|TRBJ1-4|NA|15
CASSPYSRDEEKLFF
TGTGCCAGCAGCCCGTATTCCAGAGATGAAGAAAAACTGTTTTTT
>NA|TRBV18|TRBJ2-7|NA|13
CASSLAHDYEQYF
TGTGCCAGCTCACTAGCTCACGACTACGAGCAGTACTTC
>TRBD1|TRBV7-9|TRBJ1-4|NA|15
CASSATGEWDEKLFF
TGTGCCAGCAGCGCCACAGGGGAATGGGATGAAAAACTGTTTTTT
>NA|TRBV14|TRBJ2-7|few|14
CASSQVWLSHEQYF
TGTGCCAGCAGCCAAGTTTGGTTGAGCCACGAGCAGTACTTC
>NA|TRBV5-1|TRBJ2-2|NA|13
CASSLIVDGELFF
TGCGCCAGCAGCCTTATCGTCGACGGGGAGCTGTTTTTT
>NA|TRBV18|TRBJ2-7|NA|14
CASSPDGSSYEQYF
TGTGCCAGCTCACCCGACGGCTCCTCCTACGAGCAGTACTTC
>NA|TRBV6-1|TRBJ1-5|NA|15
CASRIGRPSNQPQHF
TGTGCCAGCAGGATCGGACGGCCGAGCAATCAGCCCCAGCATTTT
>NA|TRBV14|TRBJ2-1|NA|13
CASSELTSREQFF
TGTGCCAGCAGCGAGCTAACTAGTCGTGAGCAGTTCTTC
>TRBD2|TRBV5-4|TRBJ2-1|NA|15
CASKGPAGASNEQFF
TGTGCCAGCAAGGGGCCAGCGGGAGCGTCGAATGAGCAGTTCTTC
>NA|TRBV4-1|TRBJ2-7|NA|16
CASRLQRGGGIHEQYF
TGCGCCAGCAGACTCCAAAGGGGTGGGGGAATCCACGAGCAGTACTTC
>NA|TRBV18|TRBJ1-1|NA|16
CASSSSPDTKNTEAFF
TGTGCCAGCTCATCAAGCCCGGACACCAAGAACACTGAAGCTTTCTTT
>NA|TRBV18|TRBJ2-3|NA|13
CAGSASSTDTQYF
TGTGCCGGCTCAGCGTCTAGCACAGATACGCAGTATTTT
>NA|TRBV15|TRBJ2-7|NA|16
CATSRVGWAPSYEQYF
TGTGCCACCAGCAGAGTGGGTTGGGCCCCCTCCTACGAGCAGTACTTC
>TRBD1|TRBV10-1|TRBJ1-1|NA|12
CASSEGTVEAFF
TGCGCCAGCAGTGAAGGGACAGTTGAAGCTTTCTTT
>TRBD2|TRBV9|TRBJ2-2|NA|16
CASSARLAGETGELFF
TGTGCCAGCAGCGCCCGACTAGCGGGAGAAACCGGGGAGCTGTTTTTT
>TRBD1|TRBV27|TRBJ1-1|once|12
CASRTGQGRSFF
TGTGCCAGCAGAACCGGACAGGGTCGATCTTTCTTT